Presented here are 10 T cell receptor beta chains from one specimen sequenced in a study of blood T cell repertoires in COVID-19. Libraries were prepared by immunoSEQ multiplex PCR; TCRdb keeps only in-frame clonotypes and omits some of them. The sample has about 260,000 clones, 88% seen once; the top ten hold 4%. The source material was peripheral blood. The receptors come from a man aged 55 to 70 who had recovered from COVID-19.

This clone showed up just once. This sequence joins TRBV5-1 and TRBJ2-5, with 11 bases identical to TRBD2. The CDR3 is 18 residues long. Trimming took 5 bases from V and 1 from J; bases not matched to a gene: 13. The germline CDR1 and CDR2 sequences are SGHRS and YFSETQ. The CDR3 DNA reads TGCGCCAGCAGTCGGGGGACTAGCGGAATCTCCCGCCAAGAGACCCAGTACTTC. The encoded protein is CASSRGTSGISRQETQYF.

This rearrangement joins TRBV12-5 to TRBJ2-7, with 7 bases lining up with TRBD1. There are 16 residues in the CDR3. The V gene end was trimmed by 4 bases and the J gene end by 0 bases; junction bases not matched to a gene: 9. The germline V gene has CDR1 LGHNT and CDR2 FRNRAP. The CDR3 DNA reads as TGTGCTAGTGGTTCCTCCGAGGACAGGAGCTCCTACGAGCAGTACTTC. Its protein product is CASGSSEDRSSYEQYF. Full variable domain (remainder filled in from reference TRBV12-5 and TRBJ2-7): DARVTQTPRHKVTEMGQEVTMRCQPILGHNTVFWYRQTMMQGLELLAYFRNRAPLDDSGMPKDRFSAEMPDATLATLKIQPSEPRDSAVYFCASGSSEDRSSYEQYFGPGTRLTVT.

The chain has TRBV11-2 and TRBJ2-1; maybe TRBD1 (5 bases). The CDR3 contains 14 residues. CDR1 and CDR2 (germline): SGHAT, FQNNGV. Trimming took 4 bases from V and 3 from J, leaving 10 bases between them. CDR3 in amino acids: CASSYTRDYNEQFF. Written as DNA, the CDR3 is TGTGCCAGCAGCTACACCAGGGACTACAATGAGCAGTTCTTC.

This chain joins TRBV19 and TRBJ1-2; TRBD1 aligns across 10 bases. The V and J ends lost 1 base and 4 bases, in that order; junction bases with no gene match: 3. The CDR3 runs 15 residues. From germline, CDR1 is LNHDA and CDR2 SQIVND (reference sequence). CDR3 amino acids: CASSIGQGAGYGYTF. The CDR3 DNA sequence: TGTGCCAGTAGTATAGGACAGGGGGCAGGCTATGGCTACACCTTC.

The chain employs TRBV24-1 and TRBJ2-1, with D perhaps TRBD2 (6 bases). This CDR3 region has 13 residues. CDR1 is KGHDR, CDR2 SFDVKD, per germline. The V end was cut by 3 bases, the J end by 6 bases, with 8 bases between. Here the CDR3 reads CATSDGGLNEQFF. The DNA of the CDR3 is TGTGCCACCAGTGATGGGGGACTCAATGAGCAGTTCTTC.

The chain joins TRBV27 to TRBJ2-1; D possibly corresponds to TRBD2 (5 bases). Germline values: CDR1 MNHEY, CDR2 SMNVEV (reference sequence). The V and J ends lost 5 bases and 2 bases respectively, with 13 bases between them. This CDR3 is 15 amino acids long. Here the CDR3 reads CASSGLLETYNEQFF. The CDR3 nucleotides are TGTGCCAGCAGTGGGCTACTAGAAACCTACAATGAGCAGTTCTTC.

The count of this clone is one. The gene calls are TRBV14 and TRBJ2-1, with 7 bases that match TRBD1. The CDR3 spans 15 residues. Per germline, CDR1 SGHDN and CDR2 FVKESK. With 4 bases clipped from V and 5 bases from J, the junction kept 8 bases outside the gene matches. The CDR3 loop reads CASSLRTGVNNEQFF. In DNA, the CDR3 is TGTGCCAGCAGCCTCCGGACAGGTGTAAACAATGAGCAGTTCTTC.

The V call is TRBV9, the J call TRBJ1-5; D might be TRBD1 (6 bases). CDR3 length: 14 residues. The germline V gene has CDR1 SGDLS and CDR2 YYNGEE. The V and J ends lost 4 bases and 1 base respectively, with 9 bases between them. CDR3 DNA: TGTGCCAGCAGCATCGGGACAAGCAATCAGCCCCAGCATTTT. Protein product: CASSIGTSNQPQHF.

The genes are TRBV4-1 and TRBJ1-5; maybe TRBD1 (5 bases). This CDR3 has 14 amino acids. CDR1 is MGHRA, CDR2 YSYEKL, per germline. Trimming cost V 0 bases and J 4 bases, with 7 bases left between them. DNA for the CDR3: TGCGCCAGCAGCCAAGAGGGGGGAAATCAGCCCCAGCATTTT. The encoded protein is CASSQEGGNQPQHF.

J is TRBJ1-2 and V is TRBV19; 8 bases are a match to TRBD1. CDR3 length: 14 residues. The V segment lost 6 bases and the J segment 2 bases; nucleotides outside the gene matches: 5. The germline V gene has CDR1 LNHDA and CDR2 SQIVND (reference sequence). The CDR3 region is CASSLGQGNYGYTF. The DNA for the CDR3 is TGTGCCAGTAGCCTAGGACAGGGAAACTATGGCTACACCTTC. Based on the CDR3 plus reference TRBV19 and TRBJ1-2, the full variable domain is DGGITQSPKYLFRKEGQNVTLSCEQNLNHDAMYWYRQDPGQGLRLIYYSQIVNDFQKGDIAEGYSVSREKKESFPLTVTSAQKNPTAFYLCASSLGQGNYGYTFGSGTRLTVV.